The rows below give T cell receptor beta chains drawn from one sample of a study of OX40 agonist ivuxolimab in advanced cancers. Profiling relied on immunoSEQ multiplex PCR, and the TCRdb table lists in-frame clones only, not all of them. Here the sample spans 55,000 to 65,000 clones, about 81% being singletons. This specimen was CD4+ or CD8+ T cells sorted from blood, taken in a trial of the OX40 agonist ivuxolimab. These receptors were obtained from an adult with an advanced solid tumor such as melanoma, head and neck, liver or kidney cancer. The CDR3 runs from the conserved cysteine through the conserved F or W.

J gene,V gene,CDR3 protein
TRBJ2-7,TRBV5-3,CARSLGALGPYEQYF
TRBJ2-1,TRBV11-2,CASSQDRGSYEQFF
TRBJ2-4,TRBV7-3,CASSPGTSGGKNIQYF
TRBJ1-1,TRBV28,CASSPAGRPLNTEAFF
TRBJ2-4,TRBV19,CASSMMTTGRGNIQYF
TRBJ2-5,TRBV2,CASSKDRGAQETQYF
TRBJ2-7,TRBV9,CASSVVGMGEQYF
TRBJ1-4,TRBV18,CASSPRQGAFTNEKLFF
TRBJ2-7,TRBV18,CASSPREHTYEQYF
TRBJ1-1,TRBV7-2,CASSLERTWTEAFF
TRBJ1-6,TRBV15,CATSRKRQGGSPLHF
TRBJ1-2,TRBV28,CASSSTGEINYGYTF
TRBJ2-5,TRBV7-9,CASSYYGSGGVRNQETQYF
TRBJ2-3,TRBV2,CASSRPADRVSTDTQYF
TRBJ2-5,TRBV4-2,CASSQASGGVETQYF
TRBJ1-6,TRBV5-4,CASSTANNYNSPLHF
TRBJ2-7,TRBV5-4,CASSLIGQTYEQYF
TRBJ2-2,TRBV27,CASSKGGARHGELFF
TRBJ1-6,TRBV30,CAWRYTGRRRVNSPLHF
TRBJ2-3,TRBV30,CAWGTSGGALDTQYF
TRBJ2-7,TRBV5-4,CASSLVSEEQYF
TRBJ1-6,TRBV5-5,CASRKDRDSPLHF
TRBJ1-5,TRBV28,CASSIRQPQHF
TRBJ2-7,TRBV6-6,CASSYLQRSYEQYF
TRBJ1-5,TRBV5-4,CASSFRPGSNQPQHF
TRBJ2-2,TRBV7-6,CASSLGRRGTGELFF
TRBJ2-7,TRBV6-6,CASRNLRSSYEQYF
TRBJ1-2,TRBV5-1,CASSWGQGPNYGYTF
TRBJ1-2,TRBV5-1,CASSLSGDGYTF
TRBJ1-5,TRBV5-4,CARYREKPEGNQPQHF
TRBJ1-2,TRBV2,CASSLLGVYGYTF
TRBJ2-7,TRBV19,CASSVGSGQVYDEQYF
TRBJ1-1,TRBV6-5,CASCRRSGATEAFF
TRBJ2-2,TRBV9,CASSPLAVIGELFF
TRBJ2-1,TRBV7-9,CASVLQGTSEQFF
TRBJ2-1,TRBV28,CASSGGLGLAGWEQFF
TRBJ2-3,TRBV9,CASSVGLVGTDTQYF
TRBJ1-1,TRBV5-4,CASSPRTGVNTEAFF
TRBJ1-5,TRBV5-4,CASSSGQRDNQPQHF
TRBJ2-2,TRBV11-2,CASTESGILSTGELFF
TRBJ1-1,TRBV20-1,CSAPGTGSPFF
TRBJ2-1,TRBV6-5,CASSYRGSYNEQFF